The sequence of this T cell receptor beta chain was determined in a study of cytomegalovirus exposure and HLA in healthy donors. Clones were read by immunoSEQ multiplex PCR, and TCRdb kept only the in-frame ones, dropping some. The sample consists of roughly 120,000 clones, around 89% of them appearing once. CDR1 is MDHEN, CDR2 SYDVKM, per germline. The CDR3 extends over 14 amino acids. Trimming left V 2 bases short and J 7 bases short, with 12 bases between. The sample was PBMCs. The rearrangement links TRBV28 to TRBJ2-1; D not certain. The clonotype was recovered from a young woman in good health and CMV-seropositive. The CDR3 nucleotides are TGTGCCAGCAGTTTAATCAGTATTATGAATGAGCAGTTCTTC. Translating it yields CASSLISIMNEQFF.